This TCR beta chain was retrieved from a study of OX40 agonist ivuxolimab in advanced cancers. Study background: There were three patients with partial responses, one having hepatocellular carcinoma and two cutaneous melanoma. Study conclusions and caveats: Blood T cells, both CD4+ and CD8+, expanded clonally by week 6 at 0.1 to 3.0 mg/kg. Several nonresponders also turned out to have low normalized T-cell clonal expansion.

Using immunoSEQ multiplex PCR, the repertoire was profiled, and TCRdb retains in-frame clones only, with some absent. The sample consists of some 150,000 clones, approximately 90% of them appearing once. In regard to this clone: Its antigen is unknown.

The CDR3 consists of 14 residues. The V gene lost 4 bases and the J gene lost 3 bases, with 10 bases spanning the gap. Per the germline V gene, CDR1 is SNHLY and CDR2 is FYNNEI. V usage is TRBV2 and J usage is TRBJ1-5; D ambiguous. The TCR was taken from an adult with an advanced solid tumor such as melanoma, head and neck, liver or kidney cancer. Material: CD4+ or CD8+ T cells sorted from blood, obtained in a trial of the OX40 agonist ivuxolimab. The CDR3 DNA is TGTGCCAGCAGTGGGCTAGTGGACAATCAGCCCCAGCATTTT. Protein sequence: CASSGLVDNQPQHF.